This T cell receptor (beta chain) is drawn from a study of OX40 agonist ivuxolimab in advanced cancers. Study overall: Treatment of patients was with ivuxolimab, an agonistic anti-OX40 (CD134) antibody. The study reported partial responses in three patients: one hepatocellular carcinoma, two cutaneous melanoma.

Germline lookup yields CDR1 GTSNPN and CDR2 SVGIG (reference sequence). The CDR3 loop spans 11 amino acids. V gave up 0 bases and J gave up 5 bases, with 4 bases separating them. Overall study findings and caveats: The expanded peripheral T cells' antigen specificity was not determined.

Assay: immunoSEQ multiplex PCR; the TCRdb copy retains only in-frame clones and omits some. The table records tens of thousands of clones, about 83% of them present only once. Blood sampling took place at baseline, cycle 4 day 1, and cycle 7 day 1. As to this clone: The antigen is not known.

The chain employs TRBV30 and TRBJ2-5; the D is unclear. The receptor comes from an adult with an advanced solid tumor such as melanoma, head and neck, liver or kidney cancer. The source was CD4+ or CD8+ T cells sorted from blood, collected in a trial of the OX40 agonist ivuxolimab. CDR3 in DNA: TGTGCCTGGAGTGTAAAGGAGACCCAGTACTTC. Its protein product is CAWSVKETQYF. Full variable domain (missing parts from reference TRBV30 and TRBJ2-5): SQTIHQWPATLVQPVGSPLSLECTVEGTSNPNLYWYRQAAGRGLQLLFYSVGIGQISSEVPQNLSASRPQDRQFILSSKKLLLSDSGFYLCAWSVKETQYFGPGTRLLVL.